The rows below give T cell receptor beta chains drawn from one sample of a study of blood T cell repertoires in COVID-19. Repertoires were generated with immunoSEQ multiplex PCR, while TCRdb's copy carries only in-frame clones and drops some. The sample consists of around 460,000 clones, 85% to 90% of them appearing once. Specimen: peripheral blood. The origin of the receptors is a man younger than 35 with COVID-19, enrolled during active disease. CDR3s include the opening cysteine and the closing phenylalanine or tryptophan. A D gene is named only where the DNA matches it firmly. Size is omitted from some rows. Given values are once, few, many or a class for expanded clones.

D	V	J	size	DNA	CDR3
-	TRBV5-1	TRBJ2-5	once	TGCGCCAGCAGCTTGGTAGCAGATCAAGAGACCCAGTACTTC	CASSLVADQETQYF
TRBD2	TRBV9	TRBJ2-2	-	TGTGCCAGCAGCGTAGTGCCTAGCGGGACCTCTACCGGGGAGCTGTTTTTT	CASSVVPSGTSTGELFF
TRBD1	TRBV30	TRBJ1-1	-	TGTGCCTGGAAAAGTACAGGGGCTTTTGCTGAAGCTTTCTTT	CAWKSTGAFAEAFF
-	TRBV6-4	TRBJ2-2	few	TGTGCCAGCAGTACAAAAAGGGGTACCCAGCTGTTTTTT	CASSTKRGTQLFF
-	TRBV11-3	TRBJ2-1	-	TGTGCCAGCAGCTTAGGGAGTGGGTCCAACAATGAGCAGTTCTTC	CASSLGSGSNNEQFF
TRBD1	TRBV7-8	TRBJ1-1	-	TGTGCCAGCAGCCCGGACAGGGGGAGGTACACTGAAGCTTTCTTT	CASSPDRGRYTEAFF
-	TRBV18	TRBJ2-5	once	TGTGCCAGCTCACCACAAACAGGGAAAGAGACCCAGTACTTC	CASSPQTGKETQYF
TRBD2	TRBV2	TRBJ2-5	-	TGTGCCAGCAGTGGACCTGGACTAGTCGAGGAGACCCAGTACTTC	CASSGPGLVEETQYF
TRBD2	TRBV5-1	TRBJ2-5	-	TGCGCCAGCAGCCCGAGCGGGAGGGGGCCCGAGACCCAGTACTTC	CASSPSGRGPETQYF
-	TRBV5-4	TRBJ1-2	-	TGTGCCAGCAGCGAGACAGAGAACTATGGCTACACCTTC	CASSETENYGYTF
TRBD1	TRBV2	TRBJ2-2	-	TGTGCCAGCAGTGTTACCGGGACAGACACCACCGGGGAGCTGTTTTTT	CASSVTGTDTTGELFF
-	TRBV7-9	TRBJ1-6	-	TGTGCCAGCAGCTTAAGAGGAGGGGATAATTCACCCCTCCACTTT	CASSLRGGDNSPLHF
TRBD2	TRBV2	TRBJ2-3	-	TGTGCCAGCAGTAAAGCGGGAGGCATCACAGATACGCAGTATTTT	CASSKAGGITDTQYF
-	TRBV11-3	TRBJ2-1	-	TGTGCCAGCAGCGGTAAACAGGGCCGGCATGAGCAGTTCTTC	CASSGKQGRHEQFF
TRBD1	TRBV29-1	TRBJ2-3	-	TGCAGCGTTGACAGGGGGCGCACAGATACGCAGTATTTT	CSVDRGRTDTQYF
-	TRBV12-3/TRBV12-4	TRBJ2-1	-	TGTGCCAGCAGTACGGTGTTGAACGAGCAGTTCTTC	CASSTVLNEQFF
-	TRBV6-5	TRBJ2-2	-	TGTGCCAGCGGAATACGACAGCCGAACACCGGGGAGCTGTTTTTT	CASGIRQPNTGELFF
TRBD2	TRBV27	TRBJ2-3	once	TGTGCCCGGTTTCCCCGGCTAGCGGGAGGGCCTGGAACAGATACGCAGTATTTT	CARFPRLAGGPGTDTQYF
-	TRBV5-1	TRBJ2-5	-	TGCGCCAGCAGCTTGGTTCATTCCCAAGAGACCCAGTACTTC	CASSLVHSQETQYF
-	TRBV12-3/TRBV12-4	TRBJ2-2	-	TGTGCCAGCAGTATCAGGGCCACCGGGGAGCTGTTTTTT	CASSIRATGELFF
TRBD1	TRBV3-1/TRBV3-2	TRBJ1-5	-	TGTGCCAGCAGCCAAGGAGGGACAGGTCCGTTTCAGCCCCAGCATTTT	CASSQGGTGPFQPQHF
-	TRBV7-6	TRBJ2-2	-	TGTGCCAGCAGCTTAGAGCCCCAGGGGTTAGCCGGGGAGCTGTTTTTT	CASSLEPQGLAGELFF
-	TRBV7-8	TRBJ1-5	-	TGTGCCAGCAGCTTATTCAGGGCGGGGGGGAATCAGCCCCAGCATTTT	CASSLFRAGGNQPQHF
TRBD1	TRBV5-1	TRBJ2-2	-	TGCGCCAGCAGCCTCGGACAGGGCGGGACCGGGGAGCTGTTTTTT	CASSLGQGGTGELFF
-	TRBV1	TRBJ2-3	once	TGCACCAGCAGCCAAGGTCTAGCGGGAGAGGGTACGCAGTATTTT	CTSSQGLAGEGTQYF
TRBD2	TRBV18	TRBJ2-1	-	TGTGCCAGCTCACTCCTAGCGGGAGGATACAATGAGCAGTTCTTC	CASSLLAGGYNEQFF
-	TRBV7-8	TRBJ2-7	-	TGTGCCAGCAGCTTAGAACCGCGCCTTTCGTGGTTCAACGAGCAGTACTTC	CASSLEPRLSWFNEQYF
-	TRBV15	TRBJ2-4	-	TGTGCCACCAGCAGAGAAACAAGGAGTATCCAGTACTTC	CATSRETRSIQYF
TRBD1	TRBV5-8	TRBJ2-7	-	TGTGCCAGCAGCTTAACGACAGGGGGCGAGCAGTACTTC	CASSLTTGGEQYF
-	TRBV19	TRBJ1-5	once	TGTGCCAGTAGTATGATCGTACAGAGCAATCAGCCCCAGCATTTT	CASSMIVQSNQPQHF
TRBD2	TRBV15	TRBJ2-7	-	TGTGCCACCAGCAGAGATATGCGGGAGACATACGAGCAGTACTTC	CATSRDMRETYEQYF
-	TRBV5-6	TRBJ1-4	-	TGTGCCAGCAGCCCCGGGGGGCTGTGGGAAAAACTGTTTTTT	CASSPGGLWEKLFF
-	TRBV5-1	TRBJ2-1	-	TGCGCCACCCGGTGGGGCTGGGGTCAGGATGAGCAGTTCTTC	CATRWGWGQDEQFF
TRBD1	TRBV6-4	TRBJ1-6	-	TGTGCCAGCAGTGTACAGGGGGCAGGGTCACCCCTCCACTTT	CASSVQGAGSPLHF
TRBD1	TRBV6-5	TRBJ1-4	once	TGTGCCAGCAGTCGGGACAGGACTAATGAAAAACTGTTTTTT	CASSRDRTNEKLFF
-	TRBV3-1/TRBV3-2	TRBJ2-3	-	TGTGCCAGCAGCCCCGGCGGGGGCACAGATACGCAGTATTTT	CASSPGGGTDTQYF
-	TRBV25-1	TRBJ1-6	-	TGTGCCAGCAGTGAATTCACTACAACCGGGTATAATTCACCCCTCCACTTT	CASSEFTTTGYNSPLHF
TRBD2	TRBV3-1/TRBV3-2	TRBJ2-3	-	TGTGCCAGCAGCCCACCTAGCGGGGAGGTCTCAGATACGCAGTATTTT	CASSPPSGEVSDTQYF
-	TRBV6-5	TRBJ1-5	-	TGTGCCAGTGGGAAGGGGGTAGGCAATCAGCCCCAGCATTTT	CASGKGVGNQPQHF
-	TRBV19	TRBJ1-1	-	TGTGCCAGCCGTAATCCGACTGAAGCTTTCTTT	CASRNPTEAFF
-	TRBV12-3/TRBV12-4	TRBJ1-1	-	TGTGCCAGCAGTTCGCCAGGCCGTCGGGCTTTCTTT	CASSSPGRRAFF
TRBD1	TRBV27	TRBJ1-6	-	TGTGCCAGCAGTCTACAGGGGGCGGATTCACCCCTCCACTTT	CASSLQGADSPLHF
-	TRBV7-5	TRBJ2-7	few	TGTGTCAGAAGCTTTAGCGGGATGTCGCCCGACCCGGTCGGCAACGAGCAGTACTTC	CVRSFSGMSPDPVGNEQYF
TRBD2	TRBV4-1	TRBJ2-1	-	TGCGCCAGCAGCCCCTCCTTTACTAGCGGGGGAGAGAATGAGCAGTTCTTC	CASSPSFTSGGENEQFF
TRBD1	TRBV12-3/TRBV12-4	TRBJ1-2	-	TGTGCCAGCAGTCCGCGGACAGGTTCTGGCTACACCTTC	CASSPRTGSGYTF
TRBD2	TRBV5-1	TRBJ2-5	few	TGCGCCAGCAGCCTTGGTGGTCTGGCGGGAGCAGGAGAGACCCAGTACTTC	CASSLGGLAGAGETQYF
-	TRBV6-4	TRBJ2-1	-	TGTGCCAGCAGCCCCTCTGATAGCGGAAATAATGAGCAGTTCTTC	CASSPSDSGNNEQFF
TRBD2	TRBV9	TRBJ2-5	-	TGTGCCAGCAGCGTAGCCGGTAGCGGGGGCCTAAGGGAGACCCAGTACTTC	CASSVAGSGGLRETQYF
TRBD2	TRBV5-5	TRBJ2-2	-	TGTGCCAGCAGCTTGGGGGGAGGGCTCGTCACCGGGGAGCTGTTTTTT	CASSLGGGLVTGELFF
-	TRBV24-1	TRBJ2-6	-	TGTGCCACCAGTGGCCCGGACAGCCGCTCTGGGGCCAACGTCCTGACTTTC	CATSGPDSRSGANVLTF
-	TRBV11-2	TRBJ2-7	once	TGTGCCAGCAGCTTAGGTCCTACTGAGCAGTACTTC	CASSLGPTEQYF
-	TRBV19	TRBJ1-1	-	TGTGCCAGTAGTTTATCCCTCTCAGGGGCGCGTGAAGCTTTCTTT	CASSLSLSGAREAFF
-	TRBV2	TRBJ2-7	-	TGTGCCAGCGCTACAGGGTTCTCCTCCTACGAGCAGTACTTC	CASATGFSSYEQYF
TRBD1	TRBV5-1	TRBJ2-1	-	TGCGCCAGCAGCCCACATCGACAGGGTGAAATTTGGAATGGGCAGTTCTTC	CASSPHRQGEIWNGQFF